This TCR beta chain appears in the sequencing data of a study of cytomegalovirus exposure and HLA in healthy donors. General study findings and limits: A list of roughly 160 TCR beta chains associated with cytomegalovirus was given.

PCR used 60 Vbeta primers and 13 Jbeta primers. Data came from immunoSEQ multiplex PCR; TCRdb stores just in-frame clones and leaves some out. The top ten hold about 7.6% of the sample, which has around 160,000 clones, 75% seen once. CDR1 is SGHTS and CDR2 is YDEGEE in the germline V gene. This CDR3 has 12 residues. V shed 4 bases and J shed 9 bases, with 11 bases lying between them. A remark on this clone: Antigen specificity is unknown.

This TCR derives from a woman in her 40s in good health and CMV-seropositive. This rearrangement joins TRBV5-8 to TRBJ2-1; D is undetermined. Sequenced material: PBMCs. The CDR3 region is CASSIPSPEQFF. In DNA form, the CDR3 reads TGTGCCAGCAGCATCCCTAGTCCTGAGCAGTTCTTC.